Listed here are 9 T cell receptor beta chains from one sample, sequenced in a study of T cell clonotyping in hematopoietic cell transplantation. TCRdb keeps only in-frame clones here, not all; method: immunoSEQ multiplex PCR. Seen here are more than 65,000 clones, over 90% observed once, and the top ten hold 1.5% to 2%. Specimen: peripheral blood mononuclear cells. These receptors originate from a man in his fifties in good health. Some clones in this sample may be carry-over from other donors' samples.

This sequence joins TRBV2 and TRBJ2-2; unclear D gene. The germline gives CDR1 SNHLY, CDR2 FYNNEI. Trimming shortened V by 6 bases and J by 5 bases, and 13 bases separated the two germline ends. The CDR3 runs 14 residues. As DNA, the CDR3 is TGTGCCAGCAGAGTCAATGCGAGGACCGGGGAGCTGTTTTTT. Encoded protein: CASRVNARTGELFF.

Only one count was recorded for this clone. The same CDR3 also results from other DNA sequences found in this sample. In DNA form, the CDR3 reads TGTGCCAGCAGTGAAGCGCCAGTGGGGAACACTGAAGCTTTCTTT. As protein: CASSEAPVGNTEAFF. V and J are TRBV6-1 and TRBJ1-1; D remains unclear. Trimming stripped 0 bases from V and 1 base from J, with 9 bases between. The CDR3 extends over 15 amino acids. Per germline, CDR1 MNHNS and CDR2 SASEGT.

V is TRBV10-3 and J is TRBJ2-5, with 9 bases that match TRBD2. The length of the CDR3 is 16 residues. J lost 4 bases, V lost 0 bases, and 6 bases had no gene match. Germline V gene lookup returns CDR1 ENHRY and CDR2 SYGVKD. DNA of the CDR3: TGTGCCATCAGTGAGTCTGCGGGGGGGCCAAGAGAGACCCAGTACTTC. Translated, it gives CAISESAGGPRETQYF.

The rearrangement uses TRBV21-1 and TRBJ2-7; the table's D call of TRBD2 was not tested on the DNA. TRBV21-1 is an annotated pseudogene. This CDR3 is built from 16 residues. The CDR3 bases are TGTGCCACCGTAGGAGGTCCGGCGTCAGAAAGCTACGAGCAGTACTTC. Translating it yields CATVGGPASESYEQYF.

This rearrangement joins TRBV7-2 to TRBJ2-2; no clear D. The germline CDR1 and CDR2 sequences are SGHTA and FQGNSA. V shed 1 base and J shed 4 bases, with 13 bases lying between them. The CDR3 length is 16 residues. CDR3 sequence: CASSLVSGLGTGELFF. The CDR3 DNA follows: TGTGCCAGCAGCTTAGTTTCGGGTCTCGGCACCGGGGAGCTGTTTTTT.

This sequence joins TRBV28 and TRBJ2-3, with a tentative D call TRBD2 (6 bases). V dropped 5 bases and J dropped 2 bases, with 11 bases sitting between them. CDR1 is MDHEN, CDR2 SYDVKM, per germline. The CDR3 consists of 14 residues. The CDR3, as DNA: TGTGCCAGCAGTCCGGGACTTTCCACAGATACGCAGTATTTT. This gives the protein CASSPGLSTDTQYF.

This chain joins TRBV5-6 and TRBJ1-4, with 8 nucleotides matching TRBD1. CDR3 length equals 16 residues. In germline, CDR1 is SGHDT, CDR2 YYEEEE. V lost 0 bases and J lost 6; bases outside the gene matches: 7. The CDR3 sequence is CASSLAWQGAYEKLFF. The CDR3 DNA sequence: TGTGCCAGCAGCTTGGCCTGGCAGGGGGCGTATGAAAAACTGTTTTTT. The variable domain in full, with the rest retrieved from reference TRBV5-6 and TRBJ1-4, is DAGVTQSPTHLIKTRGQQVTLRCSPKSGHDTVSWYQQALGQGPQFIFQYYEEEERQRGNFPDRFSGHQFPNYSSELNVNALLLGDSALYLCASSLAWQGAYEKLFFGSGTQLSVL.

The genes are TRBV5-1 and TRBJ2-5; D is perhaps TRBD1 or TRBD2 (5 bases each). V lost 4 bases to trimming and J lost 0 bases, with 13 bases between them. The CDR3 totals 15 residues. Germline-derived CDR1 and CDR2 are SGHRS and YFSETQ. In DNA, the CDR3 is TGCGCCAGCAGCCGCCTTAGAGGGGACCAAGAGACCCAGTACTTC. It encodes CASSRLRGDQETQYF.

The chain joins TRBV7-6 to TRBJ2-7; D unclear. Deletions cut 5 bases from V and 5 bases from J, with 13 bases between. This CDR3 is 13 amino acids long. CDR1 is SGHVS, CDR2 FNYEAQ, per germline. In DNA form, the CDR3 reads TGTGCCAGCAGCAAAACTATTAACCACGAGCAGTACTTC. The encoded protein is CASSKTINHEQYF.